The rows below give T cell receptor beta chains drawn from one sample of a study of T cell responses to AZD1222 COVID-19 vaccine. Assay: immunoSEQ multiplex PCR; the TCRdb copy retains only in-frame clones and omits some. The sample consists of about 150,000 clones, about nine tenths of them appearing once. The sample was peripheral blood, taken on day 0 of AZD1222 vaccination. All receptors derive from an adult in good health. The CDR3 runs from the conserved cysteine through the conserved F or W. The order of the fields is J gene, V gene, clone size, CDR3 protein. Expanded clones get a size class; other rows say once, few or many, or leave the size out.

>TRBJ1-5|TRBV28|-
CASAGGGNQPQHF
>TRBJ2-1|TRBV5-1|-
CASKGLAGDNEQFF
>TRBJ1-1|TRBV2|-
CASSAQNTEAFF
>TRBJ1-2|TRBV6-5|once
CASSYEPQQPNGYTF
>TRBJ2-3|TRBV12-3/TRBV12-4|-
CASSFSSGYTQYF
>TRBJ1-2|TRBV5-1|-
CASSLRTGYGYTF
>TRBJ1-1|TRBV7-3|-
CASSLWVDTEAFF
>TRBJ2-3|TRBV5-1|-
CASSQRSGAPSTDTQYF
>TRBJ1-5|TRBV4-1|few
CASRAQGWGQPQHF
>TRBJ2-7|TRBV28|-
CASSFPMGNYEQYF
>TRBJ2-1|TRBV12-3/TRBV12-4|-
CASGYNEQFF
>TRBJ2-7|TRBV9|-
CASSVGVGSYYEQYF
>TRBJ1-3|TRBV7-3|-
CASSDQLSGNTIYF
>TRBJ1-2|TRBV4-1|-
CASRWALSDGYTF
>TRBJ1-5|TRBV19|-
CASSIQSITYSNQPQHF
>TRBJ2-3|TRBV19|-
CAGPPPGRTDTQYF
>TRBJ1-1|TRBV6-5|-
CASAVIKNTEAFF
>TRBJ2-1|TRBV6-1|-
CASSDPRVAGAYNEQFF
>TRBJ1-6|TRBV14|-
CASSQFSMRNSPLHF
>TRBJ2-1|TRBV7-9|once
CASSLSLGQGPEQFF
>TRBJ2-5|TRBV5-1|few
CASSASRGGGTQYF
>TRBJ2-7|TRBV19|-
CASSQDRRLGYEQYF